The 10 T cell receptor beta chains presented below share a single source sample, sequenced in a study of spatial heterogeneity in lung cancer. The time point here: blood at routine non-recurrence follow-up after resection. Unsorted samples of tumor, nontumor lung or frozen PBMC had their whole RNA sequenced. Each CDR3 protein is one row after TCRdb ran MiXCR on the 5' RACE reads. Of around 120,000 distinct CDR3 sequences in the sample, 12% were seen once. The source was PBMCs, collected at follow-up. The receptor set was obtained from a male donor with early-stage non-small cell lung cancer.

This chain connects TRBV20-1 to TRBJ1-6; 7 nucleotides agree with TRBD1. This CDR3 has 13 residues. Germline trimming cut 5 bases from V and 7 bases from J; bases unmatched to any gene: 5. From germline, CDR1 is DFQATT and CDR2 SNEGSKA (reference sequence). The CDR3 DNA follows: TGCAGTGCTGGGGACAGCCTCAATTCACCCCTCCACTTT. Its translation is CSAGDSLNSPLHF.

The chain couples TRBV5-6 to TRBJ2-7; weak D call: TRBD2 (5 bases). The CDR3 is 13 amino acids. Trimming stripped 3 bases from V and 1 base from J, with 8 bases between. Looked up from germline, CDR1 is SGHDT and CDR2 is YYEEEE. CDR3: CASSSTISYEQYF. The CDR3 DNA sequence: TGTGCCAGCAGCTCGACTATTTCCTACGAGCAGTACTTC.

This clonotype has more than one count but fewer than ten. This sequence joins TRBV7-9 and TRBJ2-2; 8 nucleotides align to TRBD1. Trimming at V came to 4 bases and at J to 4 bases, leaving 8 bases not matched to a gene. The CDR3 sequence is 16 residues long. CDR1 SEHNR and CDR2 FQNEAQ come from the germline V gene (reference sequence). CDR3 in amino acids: CASSSLTRGRTGELFF. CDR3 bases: TGTGCCAGCAGCTCGCTAACCAGGGGGCGCACCGGGGAGCTGTTTTTT.

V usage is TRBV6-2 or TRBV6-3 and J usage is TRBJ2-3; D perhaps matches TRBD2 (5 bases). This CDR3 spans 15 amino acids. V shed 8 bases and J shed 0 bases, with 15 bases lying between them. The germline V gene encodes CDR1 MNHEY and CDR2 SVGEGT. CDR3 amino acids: CASGLTESSTDTQYF. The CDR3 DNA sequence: TGTGCCAGCGGACTCACGGAATCTAGCACAGATACGCAGTATTTT.

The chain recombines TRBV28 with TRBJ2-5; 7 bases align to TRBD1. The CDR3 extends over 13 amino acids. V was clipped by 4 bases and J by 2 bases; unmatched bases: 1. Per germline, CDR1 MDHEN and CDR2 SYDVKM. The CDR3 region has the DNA TGTGCCAGCAGTTCGGGACAGCAAGAGACCCAGTACTTC. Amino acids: CASSSGQQETQYF.

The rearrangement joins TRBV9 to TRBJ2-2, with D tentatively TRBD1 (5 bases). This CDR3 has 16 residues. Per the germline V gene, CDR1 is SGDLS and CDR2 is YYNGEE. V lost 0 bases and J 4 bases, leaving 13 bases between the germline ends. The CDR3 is CASSVGTRGFTGELFF. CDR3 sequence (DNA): TGTGCCAGCAGCGTAGGGACAAGGGGTTTCACCGGGGAGCTGTTTTTT.

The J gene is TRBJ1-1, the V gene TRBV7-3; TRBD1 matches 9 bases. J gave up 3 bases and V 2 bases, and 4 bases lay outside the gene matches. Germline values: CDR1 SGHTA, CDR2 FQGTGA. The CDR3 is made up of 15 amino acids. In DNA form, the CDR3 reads TGTGCCAGCAGCTTAGGGACAGGGAAGGACACTGAAGCTTTCTTT. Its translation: CASSLGTGKDTEAFF. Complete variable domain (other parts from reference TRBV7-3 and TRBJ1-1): GAGVSQTPSNKVTEKGKYVELRCDPISGHTALYWYRQSLGQGPEFLIYFQGTGAADDSGLPNDRFFAVRPEGSVSTLKIQRTERGDSAVYLCASSLGTGKDTEAFFGQGTRLTVV.

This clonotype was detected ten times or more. In DNA form, the CDR3 reads TGTGCCAGCAGTTTGGGCGCAATGAACACTGAAGCTTTCTTT. Encoded protein: CASSLGAMNTEAFF. This chain connects TRBV27 to TRBJ1-1; no definite D call. V dropped 3 bases and J dropped 0 bases, with 8 bases sitting between them. The CDR3 length is 14 residues. The germline V gene encodes CDR1 MNHEY and CDR2 SMNVEV (reference sequence).

The CDR3 coding sequence is TGTGCCAGCAGTTTGGGGCGAGGAGGGGGAGAGCAGTACTTC. Its translation: CASSLGRGGGEQYF. The chain joins TRBV28 to TRBJ2-7; the D gene could be TRBD1 or TRBD2 (6 bases each). Germline-derived CDR1 and CDR2 are MDHEN and SYDVKM. This CDR3 has 14 amino acids. V gave up 3 bases and J gave up 7 bases, with 16 bases separating them.

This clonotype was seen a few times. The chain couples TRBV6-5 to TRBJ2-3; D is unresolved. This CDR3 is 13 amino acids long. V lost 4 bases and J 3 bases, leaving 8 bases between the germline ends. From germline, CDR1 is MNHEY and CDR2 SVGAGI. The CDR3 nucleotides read TGTGCCAGCAGTTCTAGGAGAACAGATACGCAGTATTTT. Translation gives CASSSRRTDTQYF.